This T cell receptor (beta chain) is drawn from a study of blood T cell repertoires in COVID-19. About the research overall: The analysed material was cDNA or gDNA that came from T cells, B-cell-depleted T cells, or PBMCs.

Germline V gives CDR1 KGHDR, CDR2 SFDVKD. V shed 11 bases and J 5 bases; nucleotides not matched to a gene: 8. This CDR3 spans 14 amino acids. How the authors handled the data: Reference gene primer amplification gave nucleated cell count estimates. The repertoire was sequenced with immunoSEQ multiplex PCR; TCRdb's copy has only in-frame clones and lacks some. The D gene and trimming were derived from the DNA, and the V and J assignments and clone size from that table. The table includes 270,000 or so clones, 83% detected once. The rearrangement joins TRBV24-1 to TRBJ2-2, with 9 bases fitting TRBD1. Sequenced: peripheral blood. This sequence originates from a woman aged 50 to 60 who had recovered from COVID-19. The CDR3 DNA reads as TGTGCCATCCAGACAGGGGGGGGGACCGGGGAGCTGTTTTTT. Its protein is CAIQTGGGTGELFF.